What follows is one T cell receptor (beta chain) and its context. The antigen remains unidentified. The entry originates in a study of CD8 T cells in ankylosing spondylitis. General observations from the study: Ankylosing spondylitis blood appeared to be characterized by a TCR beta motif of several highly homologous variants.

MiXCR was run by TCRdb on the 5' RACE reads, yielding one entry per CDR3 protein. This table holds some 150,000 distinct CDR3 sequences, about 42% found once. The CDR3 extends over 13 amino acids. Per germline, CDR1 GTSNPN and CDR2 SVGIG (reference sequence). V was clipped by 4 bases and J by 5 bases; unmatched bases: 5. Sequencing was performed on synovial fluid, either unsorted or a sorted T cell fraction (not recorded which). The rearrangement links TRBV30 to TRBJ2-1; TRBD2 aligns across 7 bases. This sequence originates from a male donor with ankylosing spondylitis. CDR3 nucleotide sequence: TGTGCCTGGATAAGCGGGAACGACAATGAGCAGTTCTTC. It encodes CAWISGNDNEQFF.